Listed below are T cell receptor beta chains from one sample, sequenced in a study of blood T cell repertoires in COVID-19. Generated by immunoSEQ multiplex PCR, the TCRdb table keeps only in-frame clones and is missing some. Of roughly 250,000 clones listed, 70% to 90% are singletons. The sample consisted of peripheral blood. The receptors shown here come from a woman aged 30 to 39 with COVID-19, enrolled during active disease. Both conserved end residues are part of each CDR3. Fields, in order: V gene, J gene, clone size, D gene, CDR3 DNA, CDR3 protein. A D gene is named only where the DNA matches it firmly. The size of a clone is reported for some rows only, either as once, few or many, or as a class for expanded clones.

V gene: TRBV27; J gene: TRBJ1-4; clone size: .; D gene: TRBD1; CDR3 DNA: TGTGCCAGCAAGAACCGGGACAGCGAGTATCTGTTTTTT; CDR3 protein: CASKNRDSEYLFF
V gene: TRBV5-1; J gene: TRBJ2-3; clone size: .; D gene: TRBD2; CDR3 DNA: TGCGCCAGCAGCTTGGTGGCTAGCGGGGTCACAGATACGCAGTATTTT; CDR3 protein: CASSLVASGVTDTQYF
V gene: TRBV27; J gene: TRBJ2-7; clone size: once; D gene: .; CDR3 DNA: TGTGCCAGCAGTCCCGACCTTGGAGCCTTGCGGGAGCAGTACTTC; CDR3 protein: CASSPDLGALREQYF
V gene: TRBV7-8; J gene: TRBJ2-5; clone size: .; D gene: TRBD1; CDR3 DNA: TGTGCCAGCAGCCGTGGACAGGAACAAGAGACCCAGTACTTC; CDR3 protein: CASSRGQEQETQYF
V gene: TRBV28; J gene: TRBJ1-6; clone size: .; D gene: .; CDR3 DNA: TGTGCCAGCAGGCTTAGGAGTTCACCCCTCCACTTT; CDR3 protein: CASRLRSSPLHF
V gene: TRBV6-6; J gene: TRBJ1-2; clone size: .; D gene: .; CDR3 DNA: TGTGCCAGCAGTTTCGCACAGGGCCCGTTCGGCTATGGCTACACCTTC; CDR3 protein: CASSFAQGPFGYGYTF
V gene: TRBV7-9; J gene: TRBJ2-2; clone size: .; D gene: TRBD1; CDR3 DNA: TGTGCCAGCAGTTCCGGGACAGACACCGGGGAGCTGTTTTTT; CDR3 protein: CASSSGTDTGELFF
V gene: TRBV6-5; J gene: TRBJ1-1; clone size: .; D gene: .; CDR3 DNA: TGTGCCAGTACGTACAGTTTGAACACTGAAGCTTTCTTT; CDR3 protein: CASTYSLNTEAFF
V gene: TRBV29-1; J gene: TRBJ2-5; clone size: .; D gene: TRBD2; CDR3 DNA: TGCAGCGTTAGCCGATGGGGGGGAGAGGCTGGGACCCAGTACTTC; CDR3 protein: CSVSRWGGEAGTQYF
V gene: TRBV5-4; J gene: TRBJ1-1; clone size: .; D gene: .; CDR3 DNA: TGTGCCAGCAGTCTCCGGGACACGGTTATGGAAGCTTTCTTT; CDR3 protein: CASSLRDTVMEAFF
V gene: TRBV20-1; J gene: TRBJ2-5; clone size: once; D gene: TRBD1; CDR3 DNA: TGCAGCGGACAGGGCGGCGAGACCCAGTACTTC; CDR3 protein: CSGQGGETQYF
V gene: TRBV5-5; J gene: TRBJ1-6; clone size: .; D gene: .; CDR3 DNA: TGTGCCAGCAGCTTGTTGGCGGCAAATTCACCCCTCCACTTT; CDR3 protein: CASSLLAANSPLHF
V gene: TRBV5-1; J gene: TRBJ1-4; clone size: many; D gene: .; CDR3 DNA: TGCGCCAGCAGCTTGGCCCCTAACGGTGGAAAACTGTTTTTT; CDR3 protein: CASSLAPNGGKLFF